This T cell receptor (beta chain) is from a study of molecular identifiers for immune sequencing clone quantification. TCRdb passed the PCR reads through MiXCR, listing each CDR3 protein once. This sample has fewer than 350,000 distinct CDR3 sequences, with roughly a fifth found just once. Germline V gene data show CDR1 as SGDLS and CDR2 as YYNGEE. The CDR3 spans 11 residues. Findings and limits, study-wide: Under 1% of molecules in naive cells, but over 98% of effector molecules, belonged to clones above 20 RNA copies.

Concerning this clonotype: What it binds is unknown. A junction end diverges from the germline sequence, so it may reflect a read error.

V usage is TRBV9 and J usage is TRBJ2-1; 7 positions agree with TRBD2. Specimen: naive CD8+ T cells from blood, with Jurkat cell RNA spiked in. Subset noted: FACS-sorted CD8+CD4-CCR7+CD45RA+ naive T cells. The receptor's source is a human donor in good health. Some libraries in this study had Jurkat cell RNA spiked in. CDR3 in amino acids: CAGSGVGEQFF. The CDR3, as DNA: TGTGCCGGCAGCGGGGTTGGTGAGCAGTTCTTC.